The sequence of this T cell receptor (beta chain) was determined in a study of CD8+ T cells in alopecia areata. As for treatment: oral pan-JAK inhibitor, 5-10 mg twice daily. CDR1 and CDR2 (germline): SGHTS, YDEGEE. Deletions cut 4 bases from V and 0 bases from J, with 8 bases between. The CDR3 runs to 14 residues. Extracted RNA was reverse transcribed into cDNA, the sequencing template. Repertoires were generated with immunoSEQ multiplex PCR, while TCRdb's copy carries only in-frame clones and drops some. The data show more than 110,000 clones, roughly four fifths seen once. The chain links TRBV5-8 to TRBJ2-1, with D possibly being TRBD1 (6 bases). The TCR comes from a human donor with alopecia areata. The material sequenced was CD8+ T cells sorted from blood, taken at week 4, from a patient treated with tofacitinib. Written as DNA, the CDR3 is TGTGCCAGCAGCGGGGGCATCTCCTACAATGAGCAGTTCTTC. It encodes CASSGGISYNEQFF.